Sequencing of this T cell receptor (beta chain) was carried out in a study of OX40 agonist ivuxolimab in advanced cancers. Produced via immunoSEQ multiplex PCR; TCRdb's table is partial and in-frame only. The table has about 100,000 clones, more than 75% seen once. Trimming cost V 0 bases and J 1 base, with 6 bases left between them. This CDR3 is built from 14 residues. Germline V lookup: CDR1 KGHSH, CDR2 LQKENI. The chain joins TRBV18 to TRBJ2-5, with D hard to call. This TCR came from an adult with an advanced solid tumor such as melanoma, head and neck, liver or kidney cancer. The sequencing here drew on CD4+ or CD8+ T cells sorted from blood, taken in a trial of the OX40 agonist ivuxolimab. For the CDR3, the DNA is TGTGCCAGCTCACCACCGAACAGCCAAGAGACCCAGTACTTC. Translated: CASSPPNSQETQYF.